This TCR beta chain appears in the sequencing data of a study of shared clonotypes between healthy human individuals. Sequencing was performed with immunoSEQ multiplex PCR; in TCRdb, only in-frame clones are kept and a portion is missing. The profile shows roughly 500,000 clones, approximately 80% of them singletons. Study conclusions and caveats: Sampling used blood alone; tissue repertoires probably differ.

A remark on this clone: What it binds is not known.

This sequence was found in a woman aged 40 to 50 in good health. Some clones in this sample may be carry-over from other donors' samples. Sequences were obtained from PBMCs.

The CDR3 DNA reads TGTGCCGTCGGGGTCTCTGGAAACACCATATATTTT. Its translation is CAVGVSGNTIYF. This chain joins TRBV2 and TRBJ1-3; D ambiguous. The CDR3 runs 12 residues. V was trimmed by 11 bases and J by 0 bases, leaving 8 bases between them. The germline CDR1 and CDR2 sequences are SNHLY and FYNNEI.